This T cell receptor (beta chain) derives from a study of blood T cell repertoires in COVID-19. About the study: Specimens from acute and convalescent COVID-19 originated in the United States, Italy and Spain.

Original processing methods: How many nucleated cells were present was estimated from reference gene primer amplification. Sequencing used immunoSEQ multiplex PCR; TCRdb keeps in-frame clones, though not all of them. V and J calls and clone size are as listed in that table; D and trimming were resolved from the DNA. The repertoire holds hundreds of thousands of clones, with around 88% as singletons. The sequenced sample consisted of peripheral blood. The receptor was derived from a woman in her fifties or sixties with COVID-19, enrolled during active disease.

In DNA form, the CDR3 reads TGTGCCAGCAGTGAGGGGACTGGTCAGCCCCAGCATTTT. Residues: CASSEGTGQPQHF. The chain uses TRBV6-4 and TRBJ1-5; weak D call: TRBD1 (5 bases). The CDR3 totals 13 residues. The germline CDR1 and CDR2 sequences are MRHNA and SNTAGT. V was shortened by 3 bases and J by 6 bases, with 9 bases between the two germline ends.